The 32 T cell receptor beta chains reported below all come from one sample, sequenced in a study of cytomegalovirus exposure and HLA in healthy donors. Primers included in the PCR were 60 Vbeta and 13 Jbeta primers. Using immunoSEQ multiplex PCR, the repertoire was profiled, and TCRdb retains in-frame clones only, with some absent. The repertoire holds over 150,000 clones, with around 80% as singletons. Sequencing was carried out using PBMCs. The origin of the receptors is a man aged 25 to 40 in good health and CMV-seropositive.

J is TRBJ2-1 and V is TRBV11-2; 8 bases align to TRBD2. Germline values: CDR1 SGHAT, CDR2 FQNNGV. CDR3 size: 15 residues. Germline trimming cut 6 bases from V and 0 bases from J; bases unmatched to any gene: 4. This chain's CDR3 is CASRRLAGSYNEQFF. CDR3 bases: TGTGCCAGCAGGCGGCTAGCGGGCTCCTACAATGAGCAGTTCTTC.

J is TRBJ1-5 and V is TRBV6-1, with a tentative D call TRBD1 (6 bases). The V gene lost 4 bases and the J gene lost 5 bases, with 15 bases spanning the gap. This CDR3 has 15 amino acids. In germline, CDR1 is MNHNS, CDR2 SASEGT. CDR3 DNA sequence: TGTGCCAGCAGTGCCCTTGGACAGAGCTATCAGCCCCAGCATTTT. It translates to CASSALGQSYQPQHF.

V and J are TRBV6-1 and TRBJ2-1, with 9 bases lining up with TRBD2. Germline values: CDR1 MNHNS, CDR2 SASEGT. The CDR3 is 14 residues long. Trimming took 5 bases from V and 10 from J; bases not matched to a gene: 9. The CDR3 here is CASSSGAGGFEQFF. The CDR3 bases are TGTGCCAGCAGTTCCGGCGCGGGGGGGTTCGAGCAGTTCTTC.

The chain combines TRBV7-2 with TRBJ1-1; 7 bases line up with TRBD1. The length of the CDR3 is 14 residues. CDR1 is SGHTA and CDR2 is FQGNSA in the germline V gene. Losses at the gene ends were 2 bases for V and 1 base for J; bases not matched to a gene: 1. The CDR3 here is CASSLRQGNTEAFF. The CDR3 coding sequence is TGTGCCAGCAGCTTACGACAGGGGAACACTGAAGCTTTCTTT. The full variable domain, completed using reference TRBV7-2 and TRBJ1-1, is GAGVSQSPSNKVTEKGKDVELRCDPISGHTALYWYRQSLGQGLEFLIYFQGNSAPDKSGLPSDRFSAERTGGSVSTLTIQRTQQEDSAVYLCASSLRQGNTEAFFGQGTRLTVV.

J is TRBJ1-2 and V is TRBV27; TRBD1 aligns across 8 bases. There are 12 residues in the CDR3. V was clipped by 3 bases and J by 7 bases; unmatched bases: 1. CDR1 and CDR2 (germline): MNHEY, SMNVEV (reference sequence). For the CDR3, the DNA is TGTGCCAGCAGTTTTACAGGGGGTGGCTACACCTTC. Protein: CASSFTGGGYTF.

The CDR3 reads CASSQGLAGAPNTGELFF. The CDR3 DNA reads TGCGCCAGCAGCCAAGGACTAGCGGGGGCCCCTAACACCGGGGAGCTGTTTTTT. The chain joins TRBV4-3 to TRBJ2-2, with 12 bases identical to TRBD2. The CDR3 runs to 18 residues. Germline assignment: CDR1 LGHNA and CDR2 YSLEER. After removal of 1 base from V and 2 bases from J, the junction contained 5 bases not matched to a gene.

V gene TRBV7-9 combines with J gene TRBJ1-1; TRBD1 matches at 7 bases. CDR1 and CDR2 (germline): SEHNR, FQNEAQ (reference sequence). The length of the CDR3 is 13 residues. The junction had 1 base not matched to a gene; V was cut back by 5 bases and J by 1 base. The CDR3 DNA sequence: TGTGCCAGCAGCCAGGGGGGGAACACTGAAGCTTTCTTT. Protein: CASSQGGNTEAFF.

The chain combines TRBV27 with TRBJ2-1; the D gene is possibly TRBD2 (6 bases). V was pared by 6 bases and J by 16 bases, with 25 bases between. Per the germline V gene, CDR1 is MNHEY and CDR2 is SMNVEV (reference sequence). This CDR3 has 14 residues. The CDR3 loop is CASSNWGGGEKEFF. The CDR3 bases are TGTGCCAGCAGCAATTGGGGAGGAGGGGAGAAGGAATTCTTC.

The chain has TRBV6-1 and TRBJ2-2; 7 bases agree with TRBD2. V dropped 3 bases and J dropped 7; count of bases not matched to a gene: 11. Germline CDR1 MNHNS, CDR2 SASEGT. The CDR3 length is 16 residues. DNA for the CDR3: TGTGCCAGCAGTGAGTACACTAGCGTCTTGGTCGGGGAGCTGTTTTTT. This gives the protein CASSEYTSVLVGELFF.

The chain links TRBV4-1 to TRBJ1-2; 9 nucleotides match TRBD1. The CDR3 extends over 17 amino acids. After removal of 0 bases from V and 3 bases from J, the junction contained 8 bases not matched to a gene. Germline CDR1 MGHRA, CDR2 YSYEKL. CDR3 loop: CASSQDGYRGRYYGYTF. The CDR3 bases are TGCGCCAGCAGCCAAGATGGGTACAGGGGGCGATACTATGGCTACACCTTC.

This sequence joins TRBV5-1 and TRBJ1-1; 7 bases align to TRBD1. The CDR3 contains 16 residues. CDR1 and CDR2 from the germline V gene are SGHRS and YFSETQ. The junction had 5 bases not matched to a gene; V was cut back by 0 bases and J by 0 bases. CDR3 amino acids: CASSLDAGGMNTEAFF. CDR3 in DNA: TGCGCCAGCAGCTTGGATGCAGGGGGGATGAACACTGAAGCTTTCTTT.

This chain connects TRBV29-1 to TRBJ2-3; the match to TRBD2 covers 13 bases. The length of the CDR3 is 18 residues. The V gene's germline CDR1 is SQVTM and CDR2 ANQGSEA. After removal of 8 bases from V and 4 bases from J, the junction contained 18 bases not matched to a gene. In DNA, the CDR3 is TGCAGCCTACTCCGGACTAGCGGGAGAAAAAGGCTGCCAGATACGCAGTATTTT. This codes for CSLLRTSGRKRLPDTQYF.

The rearrangement joins TRBV30 to TRBJ2-7; D is uncertain. Germline V gene data show CDR1 as GTSNPN and CDR2 as SVGIG (reference sequence). V gave up 0 bases and J gave up 9 bases, with 24 bases separating them. The CDR3 spans 16 residues. CDR3 nucleotides: TGTGCCTGGAGTGTAGACCCGGTGGTGGGTCAGCTAGGGCAGTACTTC. Residues: CAWSVDPVVGQLGQYF.

The rearrangement uses TRBV6-5 and TRBJ1-2; a possible D gene is TRBD1 (5 bases). The germline V gene has CDR1 MNHEY and CDR2 SVGAGI. Trimming left V 0 bases short and J 4 bases short, with 15 bases between. The CDR3 has 16 amino acids. DNA of the CDR3: TGTGCCAGCAGTTACTCGGGGCAGACCGGTAGCTATGGCTACACCTTC. This codes for CASSYSGQTGSYGYTF.

The V and J genes are TRBV6-5 and TRBJ2-7, with 8 bases identical to TRBD1. Trimming took 6 bases from V and 2 from J; bases not matched to a gene: 3. Germline-derived CDR1 and CDR2 are MNHEY and SVGAGI. There are 13 residues in the CDR3. The DNA for the CDR3 is TGTGCCAGCAGGAGGGACAGGACCTACGAGCAGTACTTC. Amino acids: CASRRDRTYEQYF.

J is TRBJ2-3 and V is TRBV7-2, with 7 bases identical to TRBD2. Germline trimming cut 8 bases from V and 5 bases from J; bases unmatched to any gene: 10. CDR1 and CDR2 from the germline V gene are SGHTA and FQGNSA. This CDR3 spans 14 amino acids. The DNA of the CDR3 is TGTGCCAGCGGGAGGGACTACTACAGAGATACGCAGTATTTT. Protein: CASGRDYYRDTQYF.

The V and J genes are TRBV30 and TRBJ2-7; TRBD2 might be the D (5 bases). Germline V gene sequence: CDR1 GTSNPN, CDR2 SVGIG (reference sequence). With 0 bases removed from V and 6 bases from J, the gap between germline ends came to 15 bases. The CDR3 totals 14 residues. Written as DNA, the CDR3 is TGTGCCTGGAGTGTTCCACTAGTTGGCCCCGAGCAGTACTTC. Protein sequence: CAWSVPLVGPEQYF.

This clone has only one observation. The chain uses TRBV4-2 and TRBJ2-3, with 11 bases that match TRBD2. CDR1 LGHNA and CDR2 YNFKEQ come from the germline V gene. The CDR3 spans 16 residues. V shed 3 bases and J 5 bases; nucleotides not matched to a gene: 7. CDR3 sequence reads: CASSHRTSGSRDTQYF. CDR3 coding DNA: TGTGCCAGCAGCCATCGGACTAGCGGGTCTCGAGATACGCAGTATTTT.

V is TRBV30 and J is TRBJ2-1; 13 bases line up with TRBD2. The J segment lost 0 bases and the V segment lost 2 bases, leaving 10 bases of the junction unmatched. The germline CDR1 and CDR2 sequences are GTSNPN and SVGIG (reference sequence). The length of the CDR3 is 19 residues. The CDR3 DNA is TGTGCCTGGAGTCCCCTTCTCGGGACTAGCGGGGTCTCCTACAATGAGCAGTTCTTC. Protein sequence: CAWSPLLGTSGVSYNEQFF.

The chain has TRBV6-1 and TRBJ2-3; a weak D match, TRBD2 (6 bases). Trimming left V 3 bases short and J 0 bases short, with 7 bases between. The germline gives CDR1 MNHNS, CDR2 SASEGT. The CDR3 has 14 residues. CDR3 residues: CASSDAGSTDTQYF. The CDR3 DNA reads as TGTGCCAGCAGTGATGCGGGGAGCACAGATACGCAGTATTTT.

The V and J genes are TRBV5-6 and TRBJ1-1; perhaps TRBD1 as D (6 bases). V was trimmed by 4 bases and J by 3 bases, leaving 13 bases between them. Germline assignment: CDR1 SGHDT and CDR2 YYEEEE. This CDR3 contains 14 residues. In DNA, the CDR3 is TGTGCCAGCAGCCCTGGACAGCTTTACACTGAAGCTTTCTTT. Translated, it gives CASSPGQLYTEAFF.

The rearrangement joins TRBV28 to TRBJ2-5, with 8 positions matching TRBD1. Germline V CDR1 and CDR2: MDHEN, SYDVKM. CDR3 size: 13 residues. Trimming at V came to 8 bases and at J to 4 bases, leaving 6 bases not matched to a gene. This chain's CDR3 is CASGGQVGETQYF. The CDR3 nucleotides are TGTGCCAGCGGGGGACAGGTAGGAGAGACCCAGTACTTC.

The CDR3 DNA is TGTGCCAGCGGCCGCGGGGCATTTACTGAAGCTTTCTTT. Protein product: CASGRGAFTEAFF. The chain has TRBV25-1 and TRBJ1-1, with D possibly being TRBD1 (5 bases). Germline V gene lookup returns CDR1 MGHDK and CDR2 SYGVNS. This CDR3 spans 13 amino acids. V was pared by 8 bases and J by 5 bases, with 15 bases between.

To note about this clone: A read error may account for a junction end that differs from germline. This chain's CDR3 is CSSSSYSYEQYF. CDR3 DNA: TGTTCCAGCAGCTCCTACTCCTACGAGCAGTACTTC. The V call is TRBV7-9, the J call TRBJ2-7; no clear D gene. Germline V gives CDR1 SEHNR, CDR2 FQNEAQ (reference sequence). This CDR3 is built from 12 residues. The variable domain in full, completed from reference TRBV7-9 and TRBJ2-7, reads DTGVSQNPRHKITKRGQNVTFRCDPISEHNRLYWYRQTLGQGPEFLTYFQNEAQLEKSRLLSDRFSAERPKGSFSTLEIQRTEQGDSAMYLCSSSSYSYEQYFGPGTRLTVT.

The CDR3 sequence: CASRANQGLAEAFF. CDR3 nucleotide sequence: TGTGCCAGCAGGGCCAATCAGGGTCTCGCTGAAGCTTTCTTT. The chain is built from TRBV2 and TRBJ1-1; D might be TRBD1 (5 bases). The CDR3 contains 14 residues. Trimming took 6 bases from V and 6 from J, leaving 17 bases between them. Germline CDR1 is SNHLY and CDR2 is FYNNEI.

This sequence joins TRBV10-1 and TRBJ2-5; 10 nucleotides agree with TRBD2. The CDR3 sequence is 15 residues long. The V and J ends lost 5 bases and 5 bases, in that order; junction bases with no gene match: 8. CDR1 is WNHNN and CDR2 is SYGVQD in the germline V gene (reference sequence). In DNA form, the CDR3 reads TGCGCCAGCAGTTCCAGAGCGGGAGGGGGCGAGACCCAGTACTTC. Encoded protein: CASSSRAGGGETQYF.

The rearrangement joins TRBV14 to TRBJ1-1; 8 positions match TRBD1. Germline CDR1 is SGHDN and CDR2 is FVKESK. The CDR3 loop spans 15 amino acids. V dropped 4 bases and J dropped 4; count of bases not matched to a gene: 8. CDR3 region: CASSRVRGPGTEAFF. CDR3 sequence (DNA): TGTGCCAGCAGCCGAGTCAGGGGGCCGGGCACTGAAGCTTTCTTT.

This clone appeared a single time. This chain connects TRBV28 to TRBJ2-1, with D maybe TRBD2 (5 bases). The germline CDR1 and CDR2 sequences are MDHEN and SYDVKM. Between the trimmed V and J ends, which lost 4 bases and 2 bases, there was a span of 15 bases. The CDR3 is made up of 16 amino acids. The CDR3 loop reads CASSSSRTPPYNEQFF. The DNA for the CDR3 is TGTGCCAGCAGTTCCTCCCGGACTCCTCCCTACAATGAGCAGTTCTTC.

This chain joins TRBV30 and TRBJ2-7, with 7 nucleotides matching TRBD2. Looked up from germline, CDR1 is GTSNPN and CDR2 is SVGIG (reference sequence). This CDR3 is built from 13 residues. Germline trimming cut 1 base from V and 6 bases from J; bases unmatched to any gene: 6. The CDR3 DNA follows: TGTGCCTGGAGTGAAGGAACGGGGGGCGAGCAGTACTTC. Translation: CAWSEGTGGEQYF.

This clone was seen only once. This chain connects TRBV7-9 to TRBJ2-1, with 12 bases aligning to TRBD2. Unmatched junction bases numbered 9, after V lost 4 bases and J lost 2 bases. Germline V gene lookup returns CDR1 SEHNR and CDR2 FQNEAQ (reference sequence). The CDR3 extends over 18 amino acids. The CDR3 DNA is TGTGCCAGCAGCTCGGGACTAGCGGGTGGACCCACCTACAATGAGCAGTTCTTC. Its translation: CASSSGLAGGPTYNEQFF.

The V gene is TRBV10-1, the J gene TRBJ2-7; a weak D match, TRBD2 (5 bases). V gave up 8 bases and J gave up 2 bases, with 16 bases separating them. Germline values: CDR1 WNHNN, CDR2 SYGVQD (reference sequence). The CDR3 is made up of 14 amino acids. Here the CDR3 reads CASAFEGKTYEQYF. The CDR3 DNA reads as TGCGCCAGCGCGTTTGAGGGCAAGACCTACGAGCAGTACTTC.

This sequence joins TRBV10-3 and TRBJ1-5, with TRBD1 matching over 12 bases. V shed 3 bases and J 6 bases; nucleotides not matched to a gene: 9. The CDR3 runs 17 residues. From germline, CDR1 is ENHRY and CDR2 SYGVKD. CDR3 region: CAISDGTGGSVGQPQHF. Here the CDR3 DNA reads TGTGCCATCAGTGACGGGACAGGGGGCTCGGTCGGTCAGCCCCAGCATTTT.